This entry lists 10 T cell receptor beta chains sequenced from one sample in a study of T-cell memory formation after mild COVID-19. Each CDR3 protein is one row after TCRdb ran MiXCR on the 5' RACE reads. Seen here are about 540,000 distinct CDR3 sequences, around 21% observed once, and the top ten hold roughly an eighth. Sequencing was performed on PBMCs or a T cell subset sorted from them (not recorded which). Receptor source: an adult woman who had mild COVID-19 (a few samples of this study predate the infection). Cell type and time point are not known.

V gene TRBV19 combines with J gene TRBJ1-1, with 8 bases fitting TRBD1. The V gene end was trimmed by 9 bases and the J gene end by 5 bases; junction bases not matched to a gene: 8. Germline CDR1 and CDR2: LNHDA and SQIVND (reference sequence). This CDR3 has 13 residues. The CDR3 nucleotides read TGTGCCAGCTTAGGACAGGGAAGAACTGAAGCTTTCTTT. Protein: CASLGQGRTEAFF.

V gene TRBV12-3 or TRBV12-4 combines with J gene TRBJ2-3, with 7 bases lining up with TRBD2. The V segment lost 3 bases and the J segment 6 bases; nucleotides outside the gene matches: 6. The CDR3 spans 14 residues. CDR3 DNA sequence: TGTGCCAGCAGTTTTACGGGGGGAGGGGATACGCAGTATTTT. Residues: CASSFTGGGDTQYF.

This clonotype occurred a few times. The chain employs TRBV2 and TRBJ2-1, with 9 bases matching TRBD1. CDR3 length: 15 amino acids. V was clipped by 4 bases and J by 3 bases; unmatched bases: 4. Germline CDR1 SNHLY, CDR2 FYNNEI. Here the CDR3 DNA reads TGTGCCAGCAGTGCCGCGGGACAGGGCTACAATGAGCAGTTCTTC. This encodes CASSAAGQGYNEQFF.

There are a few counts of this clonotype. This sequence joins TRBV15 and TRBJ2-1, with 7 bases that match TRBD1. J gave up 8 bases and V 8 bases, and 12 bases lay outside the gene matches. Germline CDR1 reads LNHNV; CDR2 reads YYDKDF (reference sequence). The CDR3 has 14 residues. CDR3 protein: CATGRTGTDDEQFF. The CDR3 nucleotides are TGTGCCACCGGTAGGACAGGAACCGACGATGAGCAGTTCTTC. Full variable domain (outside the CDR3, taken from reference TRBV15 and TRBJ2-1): DAMVIQNPRYQVTQFGKPVTLSCSQTLNHNVMYWYQQKSSQAPKLLFHYYDKDFNNEADTPDNFQSRRPNTSFCFLDIRSPGLGDTAMYLCATGRTGTDDEQFFGPGTRLTVL.

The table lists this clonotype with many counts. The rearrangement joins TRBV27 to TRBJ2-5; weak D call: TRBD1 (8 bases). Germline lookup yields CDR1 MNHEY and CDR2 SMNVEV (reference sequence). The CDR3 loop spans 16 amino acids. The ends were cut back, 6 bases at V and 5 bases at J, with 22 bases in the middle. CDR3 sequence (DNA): TGTGCCAGCAGCCAGGGGGCGGGAGAGGGGTGGGAGACCCAGTACTTC. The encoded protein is CASSQGAGEGWETQYF.

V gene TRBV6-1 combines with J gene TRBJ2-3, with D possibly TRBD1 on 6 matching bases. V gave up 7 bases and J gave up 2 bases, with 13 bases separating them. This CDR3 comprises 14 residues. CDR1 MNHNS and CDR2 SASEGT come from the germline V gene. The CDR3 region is CASKAQGHTDTQYF. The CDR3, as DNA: TGTGCCAGCAAAGCACAGGGCCACACAGATACGCAGTATTTT.

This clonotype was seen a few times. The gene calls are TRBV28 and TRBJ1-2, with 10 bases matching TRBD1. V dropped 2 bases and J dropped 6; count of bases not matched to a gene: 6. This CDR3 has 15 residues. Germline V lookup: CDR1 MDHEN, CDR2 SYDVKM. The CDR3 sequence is CASSLMDRGGNGYTF. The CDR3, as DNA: TGTGCCAGCAGTTTAATGGACAGGGGGGGGAATGGCTACACCTTC.

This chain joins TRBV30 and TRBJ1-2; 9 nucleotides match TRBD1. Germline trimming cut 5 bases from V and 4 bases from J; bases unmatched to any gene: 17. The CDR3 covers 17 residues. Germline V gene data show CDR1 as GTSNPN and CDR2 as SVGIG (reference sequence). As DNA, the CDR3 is TGTGCCTGGTTTAGACCGGGACAGGGCGGCTTAGGCTATGGCTACACCTTC. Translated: CAWFRPGQGGLGYGYTF.

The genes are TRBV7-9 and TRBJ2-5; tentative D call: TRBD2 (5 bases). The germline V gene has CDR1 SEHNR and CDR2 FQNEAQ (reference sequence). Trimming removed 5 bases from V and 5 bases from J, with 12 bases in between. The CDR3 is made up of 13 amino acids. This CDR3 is CASSIRRRETQYF. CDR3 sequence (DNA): TGTGCCAGCAGCATAAGACGGAGGGAGACCCAGTACTTC.

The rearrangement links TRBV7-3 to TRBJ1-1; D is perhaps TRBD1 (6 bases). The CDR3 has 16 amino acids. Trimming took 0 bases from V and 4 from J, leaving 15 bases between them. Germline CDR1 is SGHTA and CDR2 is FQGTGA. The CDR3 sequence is CASSLTGGDRTTEAFF. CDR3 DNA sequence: TGTGCCAGCAGCTTAACTGGGGGCGACAGAACCACTGAAGCTTTCTTT.